The 2 T cell receptor beta chains listed next were all sequenced from one sample in a study of T cell repertoires in cytomegalovirus infection. No antigen has been assigned to these receptors. TCRdb processed the reads anew with MiXCR; each CDR3 protein has one entry. The table records under 90,000 distinct CDR3 sequences, about half of them present only once. The specimen comprised CD8+ T cells from cultured PBMCs, sampled from culture after CMV antigen stimulation. The receptors were gathered from a human donor in good health (CMV status not recorded). Some clones in this sample may be carry-over from other donors' samples.

The chain joins TRBV14 to TRBJ1-2, with TRBD1 matching over 7 bases. This CDR3 has 20 amino acids. Trimming took 5 bases from V and 4 from J; bases not matched to a gene: 25. CDR1 and CDR2 (germline): SGHDN, FVKESK. Here the CDR3 reads CASSECVMGQNISMTYGYTF. The DNA of the CDR3 is TGTGCCAGCAGCGAATGTGTAATGGGACAGAATATTTCAATGACCTATGGCTACACCTTC.

This clonotype has just a few counts. V usage is TRBV7-9 and J usage is TRBJ2-2; D not certain. CDR3 length: 14 amino acids. Trimming left V 1 base short and J 1 base short, with 4 bases between. Germline CDR1 reads SEHNR; CDR2 reads FQNEAQ (reference sequence). CDR3 protein: CASSLDLNTGELFF. The CDR3 nucleotides read TGTGCCAGCAGCTTAGACTTGAACACCGGGGAGCTGTTTTTT.